Following are 8 T cell receptor beta chains from one sample sequenced in a study of T cell responses to AZD1222 COVID-19 vaccine. Only in-frame clones appear in the TCRdb table, and some are missing; sequencing was by immunoSEQ multiplex PCR. The sample consists of under 85,000 clones, around 90% of them appearing once. Here the sequenced sample was peripheral blood, taken on day 0 of MenACWY control vaccination. The receptors here all came from an adult in good health.

The gene calls are TRBV10-3 and TRBJ1-1; TRBD1 is a possible D gene (5 bases). The V gene lost 8 bases and the J gene lost 0 bases, with 13 bases spanning the gap. This CDR3 is built from 14 residues. Germline CDR1 and CDR2: ENHRY and SYGVKD. The DNA of the CDR3 is TGTGCCATCGGGGAAGACAGCCTGAACACTGAAGCTTTCTTT. Translated: CAIGEDSLNTEAFF.

This clone was observed once. The chain combines TRBV6-5 with TRBJ1-6, with D possibly being TRBD1 (6 bases). The germline V and J ends were trimmed by 2 bases and 9 bases, with 11 bases remaining between them. The length of the CDR3 is 14 residues. Germline V CDR1 and CDR2: MNHEY, SVGAGI. CDR3 loop: CASSYGGRSSPLHF. The CDR3 nucleotides read TGTGCCAGCAGTTACGGGGGGCGAAGTTCACCCCTCCACTTT.

This clone was seen only once. The rearrangement uses TRBV7-6 and TRBJ1-2; TRBD1 matches 8 bases. J lost 5 bases, V lost 5 bases, and 7 bases had no gene match. Germline V gene lookup returns CDR1 SGHVS and CDR2 FNYEAQ. The CDR3 totals 14 residues. This CDR3 is CASSPGQGTYGYTF. For the CDR3, the DNA is TGTGCCAGCAGCCCTGGACAGGGAACATATGGCTACACCTTC.

The CDR3 is CASSVEPGRVYEQYF. CDR3 coding DNA: TGTGCCAGCAGCGTAGAGCCGGGCAGGGTCTACGAGCAGTACTTC. The V gene is TRBV9, the J gene TRBJ2-7, with a tentative D call TRBD1 (5 bases). This CDR3 region has 15 residues. Trimming took off 0 bases at V and 3 bases at J, with 13 bases between the two ends. The V gene's germline CDR1 is SGDLS and CDR2 YYNGEE.

Only one count was recorded for this clone. The CDR3 DNA reads as TGTGCCAGCAGCCCAAGCGGGGTTTACGAGCAGTACTTC. Its translation: CASSPSGVYEQYF. The gene calls are TRBV14 and TRBJ2-7; 7 bases fit TRBD2. The CDR3 has 13 residues. Looked up from germline, CDR1 is SGHDN and CDR2 is FVKESK. With 4 bases clipped from V and 4 bases from J, the junction kept 4 bases outside the gene matches. The entire variable domain, with the rest obtained from reference TRBV14 and TRBJ2-7, is as follows: EAGVTQFPSHSVIEKGQTVTLRCDPISGHDNLYWYRRVMGKEIKFLLHFVKESKQDESGMPNNRFLAERTGGTYSTLKVQPAELEDSGVYFCASSPSGVYEQYFGPGTRLTVT.

The chain joins TRBV27 to TRBJ1-4; no reliable D call. This CDR3 has 15 residues. Germline V gene sequence: CDR1 MNHEY, CDR2 SMNVEV (reference sequence). Trimming removed 0 bases at V and 10 bases at J, with 15 bases between. CDR3 loop: CASSLSPGVGVKLFF. The CDR3 DNA is TGTGCCAGCAGTTTATCGCCCGGGGTCGGAGTAAAACTGTTTTTT.

The chain links TRBV4-1 to TRBJ1-3, with D perhaps matching TRBD1 (5 bases). Trimming stripped 0 bases from V and 0 bases from J, with 12 bases between. CDR3 size: 17 residues. Germline values: CDR1 MGHRA, CDR2 YSYEKL. In DNA, the CDR3 is TGCGCCAGCAGCCAAGATTTCCCAGGGAGCTCTGGAAACACCATATATTTT. Protein product: CASSQDFPGSSGNTIYF.

J is TRBJ2-7 and V is TRBV6-5; D call uncertain. The germline CDR1 and CDR2 sequences are MNHEY and SVGAGI. The CDR3 contains 14 residues. Between the trimmed V and J ends, which lost 5 bases and 3 bases, there was a span of 14 bases. As DNA, the CDR3 is TGTGCCAGCAGTCCGAGGCTGTTTGACTACGAGCAGTACTTC. It specifies CASSPRLFDYEQYF.